This is a list of T cell receptor beta chains from one sample in a study of blood T cell repertoires in COVID-19. The method was immunoSEQ multiplex PCR; TCRdb's version includes in-frame clones alone and lacks a portion of them. The sample has about 440,000 clones, 70% to 90% seen once. The sequenced material came from peripheral blood. All receptors come from a woman aged 45-60 years with COVID-19, enrolled during active disease. Each CDR3 is given with its conserved first and last residue. The D gene is left open where the match is weak. Clone size is given for some rows only: seen once, a few or many times, or a class if the clone is expanded.

NA	TRBD1	TRBV5-1	TRBJ1-1	CASSFEQGRPEAFF	TGCGCCAGCAGCTTCGAACAGGGGAGGCCTGAAGCTTTCTTT
NA	NA	TRBV30	TRBJ1-2	CAWTANYGYTF	TGTGCCTGGACAGCTAACTATGGCTACACCTTC
NA	TRBD1	TRBV5-1	TRBJ2-2	CASSAHRGRVDTGELFF	TGCGCCAGCAGCGCCCACAGGGGGCGCGTCGACACCGGGGAGCTGTTTTTT
NA	NA	TRBV11-2	TRBJ2-7	CASSAGISYEQYF	TGTGCCAGCAGCGCCGGGATCAGCTACGAGCAGTACTTC
NA	TRBD1	TRBV4-2	TRBJ1-2	CASSQEDRESYGYTF	TGTGCCAGCAGCCAAGAGGACAGGGAGTCCTATGGCTACACCTTC
NA	TRBD1	TRBV7-9	TRBJ1-4	CASSLSPTGADEKLFF	TGTGCCAGCAGCTTATCCCCGACAGGGGCGGATGAAAAACTGTTTTTT
once	TRBD1	TRBV5-1	TRBJ1-6	CASSLAGTDSPLHF	TGCGCCAGCAGCCTGGCGGGGACAGATTCACCCCTCCACTTT
few	TRBD2	TRBV11-2	TRBJ2-1	CASSAHSSGGLNGNEQFF	TGTGCCAGCAGCGCCCATTCTAGCGGGGGGCTAAATGGGAATGAGCAGTTCTTC
once	NA	TRBV19	TRBJ2-3	CASSIGGYTDTQYF	TGTGCCAGTAGTATAGGAGGTTACACAGATACGCAGTATTTT
NA	TRBD1	TRBV5-1	TRBJ2-5	CASSRGLGGQEYQETQYF	TGCGCCAGCAGCCGGGGGCTGGGGGGACAGGAATACCAAGAGACCCAGTACTTC
NA	TRBD1	TRBV6-5	TRBJ2-7	CASRATGGKQYF	TGTGCCAGCAGAGCTACAGGGGGCAAGCAGTACTTC
few	NA	TRBV2	TRBJ1-1	CASSLTEAFF	TGTGCCAGCAGCCTCACTGAAGCTTTCTTT
NA	TRBD2	TRBV12-5	TRBJ2-3	CASRSGGVTDTQYF	TGTGCTTCTCGATCGGGGGGGGTCACAGATACGCAGTATTTT
NA	TRBD2	TRBV5-1	TRBJ2-7	CASSLRGGGAFEQYF	TGCGCCAGCAGCTTGCGGGGCGGGGGGGCCTTCGAGCAGTACTTC
NA	TRBD1	TRBV30	TRBJ1-1	CALRRQGGSEAFF	TGTGCCTTGCGGAGACAGGGTGGGTCTGAAGCTTTCTTT
few	NA	TRBV27	TRBJ1-5	CASSPRTVGGQPQHF	TGTGCCAGCAGTCCGAGGACCGTCGGGGGTCAGCCCCAGCATTTT
NA	TRBD1	TRBV29-1	TRBJ1-2	CSVERITGVGYTF	TGCAGCGTTGAAAGAATTACAGGGGTTGGCTACACCTTC
once	TRBD1	TRBV2	TRBJ1-2	CVGQGRIYGYTF	TGTGTCGGACAGGGAAGGATATATGGCTACACCTTC
NA	TRBD1	TRBV29-1	TRBJ1-1	CSVEMTGGGTEAFF	TGCAGCGTTGAAATGACAGGGGGGGGCACTGAAGCTTTCTTT
NA	TRBD1	TRBV4-1	TRBJ1-1	CASSRTGGSNTEAFF	TGCGCCAGCAGTAGGACAGGGGGTTCGAACACTGAAGCTTTCTTT
NA	NA	TRBV30	TRBJ1-6	CAWSGGEKSPLHF	TGTGCCTGGAGCGGGGGGGAGAAGTCACCCCTCCACTTT
NA	NA	TRBV3-1/TRBV3-2	TRBJ1-4	CASSQEGRGFGEKLFF	TGTGCCAGCAGCCAAGAGGGTCGAGGTTTTGGTGAAAAACTGTTTTTT
NA	TRBD2	TRBV29-1	TRBJ2-3	CSSETSGGADTQYF	TGCAGCTCCGAGACTAGCGGGGGGGCTGATACGCAGTATTTT
NA	TRBD1	TRBV6-5	TRBJ2-1	CASWDRGLNNEQFF	TGTGCCAGCTGGGACAGGGGGCTAAACAATGAGCAGTTCTTC
NA	TRBD1	TRBV18	TRBJ1-5	CASSPLSGGSNQPQHF	TGTGCCAGCTCACCACTTTCAGGGGGATCCAATCAGCCCCAGCATTTT
NA	TRBD2	TRBV27	TRBJ2-1	CASSLLAGGYNEQFF	TGTGCCAGCAGTTTGCTAGCGGGGGGGTACAATGAGCAGTTCTTC
NA	NA	TRBV11-1	TRBJ2-7	CASSLEGWGEQYF	TGTGCCAGCAGCCTAGAGGGGTGGGGCGAGCAGTACTTC
once	NA	TRBV9	TRBJ1-2	CASSVAANYGYTF	TGTGCCAGCAGCGTAGCGGCTAACTATGGCTACACCTTC
NA	TRBD1	TRBV24-1	TRBJ2-1	CATSGDRGDEQFF	TGTGCCACCAGTGGAGACAGGGGTGATGAGCAGTTCTTC
NA	NA	TRBV10-3	TRBJ2-3	CAISATSPNTDTQYF	TGTGCCATCAGTGCGACTTCGCCAAACACAGATACGCAGTATTTT
NA	TRBD1	TRBV6-6	TRBJ1-4	CASSPSDGDRATF	TGTGCCAGCAGCCCTTCAGATGGGGACAGGGCAACTTTT
NA	NA	TRBV6-5	TRBJ1-6	CASRSGQPVNSPLHF	TGTGCCAGCAGATCCGGACAGCCAGTTAATTCACCCCTCCACTTT
NA	NA	TRBV5-8	TRBJ2-7	CASSYRGDEQYF	TGTGCCAGCAGCTATCGGGGAGACGAGCAGTACTTC
NA	NA	TRBV11-1	TRBJ2-3	CASSLEVANGPDTQYF	TGTGCCAGCAGCTTAGAGGTGGCGAATGGGCCAGATACGCAGTATTTT
once	NA	TRBV9	TRBJ1-3	CASSRTDSPGNTIYF	TGTGCCAGCAGCCGGACCGACAGTCCTGGAAACACCATATATTTT
NA	TRBD1	TRBV3-1/TRBV3-2	TRBJ2-2	CASNLEFGDREYTGELFF	TGTGCCAGCAACCTGGAGTTTGGGGACAGGGAGTACACCGGGGAGCTGTTTTTT
NA	TRBD1	TRBV7-3	TRBJ1-2	CASSSTGSAGYTF	TGTGCCAGCAGCTCGACAGGGTCTGCAGGCTACACCTTC
NA	TRBD1	TRBV27	TRBJ2-2	CASSRTGTGVNTGELFF	TGTGCCAGCAGTCGAACCGGGACAGGGGTGAACACCGGGGAGCTGTTTTTT
few	NA	TRBV10-2	TRBJ1-2	CASSQGNYGYTF	TGCGCCAGCAGTCAGGGGAACTATGGCTACACCTTC
NA	TRBD1	TRBV6-1	TRBJ1-2	CASSEWGQLYGYTF	TGTGCCAGCAGTGAATGGGGACAGCTCTATGGCTACACCTTC
NA	TRBD1	TRBV20-1	TRBJ2-7	CSARGDSEQYF	TGCAGTGCTAGGGGGGACAGCGAGCAGTACTTC
once	NA	TRBV20-1	TRBJ1-2	CSAGQSYGYTF	TGCAGTGCTGGACAGTCCTATGGCTACACCTTC
NA	TRBD1	TRBV5-1	TRBJ1-1	CASSLVGQGVPGAEAFF	TGCGCCAGCAGCTTGGTCGGGCAGGGGGTTCCCGGGGCTGAAGCTTTCTTT
NA	NA	TRBV6-6	TRBJ1-2	CASSYSVGGANYGYTF	TGTGCCAGCAGTTACTCGGTTGGGGGGGCTAACTATGGCTACACCTTC
once	NA	TRBV19	TRBJ1-3	CASTTGIENTIYF	TGTGCCAGTACAACGGGGATAGAAAACACCATATATTTT
once	NA	TRBV21-1	TRBJ1-1	CASSKAIFKYGEAFF	TGTGCCAGCAGCAAAGCGATTTTTAAGTACGGTGAAGCTTTCTTT
NA	TRBD1	TRBV5-4	TRBJ1-2	CASSLVLQGANGYTF	TGTGCCAGCAGCTTGGTGTTGCAGGGGGCGAATGGCTACACCTTC
NA	NA	TRBV10-3	TRBJ1-1	CAISDPQVNTEAFF	TGTGCCATCAGTGACCCTCAGGTGAACACTGAAGCTTTCTTT
NA	NA	TRBV28	TRBJ2-2	CASTPPRGTGELFF	TGTGCCAGCACCCCCCCCCGAGGCACCGGGGAGCTGTTTTTT
NA	NA	TRBV6-1	TRBJ1-5	CASSEPGRVNQPQHF	TGTGCCAGCAGTGAGCCAGGGAGGGTCAATCAGCCCCAGCATTTT
NA	NA	TRBV5-5	TRBJ1-4	CASSDSESPNEKLFF	TGTGCCAGCAGCGACTCAGAGAGTCCTAATGAAAAACTGTTTTTT
NA	TRBD1	TRBV5-1	TRBJ2-3	CASSPHTTGRDDTQYF	TGCGCCAGCAGCCCCCATACGACAGGGCGAGATGATACGCAGTATTTT
NA	NA	TRBV19	TRBJ1-2	CASTTGGVGYTF	TGTGCCAGTACGACGGGGGGGGTTGGCTACACCTTC
NA	NA	TRBV25-1	TRBJ2-1	CASKTPRGEQFF	TGTGCCAGCAAGACCCCGAGAGGGGAGCAGTTCTTC
NA	NA	TRBV6-1	TRBJ2-7	CASSEDRTYRDEQYF	TGTGCCAGCAGTGAAGATCGGACCTACAGGGACGAGCAGTACTTC
NA	NA	TRBV11-3	TRBJ2-1	CASSLEGGNEQFF	TGTGCCAGCAGCTTAGAAGGGGGCAATGAGCAGTTCTTC
NA	NA	TRBV5-1	TRBJ1-1	CASRRGGEVTEAFF	TGCGCCAGCAGAAGGGGCGGTGAGGTCACTGAAGCTTTCTTT
NA	NA	TRBV10-2	TRBJ1-1	CASSLSNTEAFF	TGCGCCAGCAGTTTATCCAACACTGAAGCTTTCTTT
NA	NA	TRBV6-6	TRBJ2-7	CASSYRGRPYEQYF	TGTGCCAGCAGTTACAGGGGTCGTCCCTACGAGCAGTACTTC